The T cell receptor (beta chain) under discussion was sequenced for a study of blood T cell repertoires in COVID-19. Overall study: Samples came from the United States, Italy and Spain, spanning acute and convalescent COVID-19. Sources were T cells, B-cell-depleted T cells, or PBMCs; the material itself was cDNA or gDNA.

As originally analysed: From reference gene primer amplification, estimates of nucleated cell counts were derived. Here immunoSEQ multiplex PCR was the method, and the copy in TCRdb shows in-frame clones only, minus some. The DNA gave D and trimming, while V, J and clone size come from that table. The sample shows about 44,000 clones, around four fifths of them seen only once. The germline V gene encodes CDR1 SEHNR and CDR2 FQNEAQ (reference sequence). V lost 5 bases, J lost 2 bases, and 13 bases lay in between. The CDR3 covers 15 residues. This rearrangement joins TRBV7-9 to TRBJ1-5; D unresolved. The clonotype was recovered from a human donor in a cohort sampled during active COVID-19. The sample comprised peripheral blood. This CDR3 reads CASSHSRFGNQPQHF. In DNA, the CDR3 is TGTGCCAGCAGCCACTCCCGATTTGGCAATCAGCCCCAGCATTTT.